The source of this T cell receptor beta chain is a study of T-cell reconstitution after alpha-beta-depleted transplantation in children. General study results and limits: Some patients owed their high day-60 TCRbeta diversity to surviving recipient T cells and thymic progenitors. One year post-transplant, T-cell counts and diversity were largely derived from T cells produced anew. Reports say that about two months after transplant, the alpha-beta T cells came out of several hundred graft clones that had expanded.

Unique molecular identifiers were built into the TCRbeta library. TCRdb analysed the PCR reads with MiXCR anew, one entry per CDR3 protein. Among 65,000 to 85,000 distinct CDR3 sequences listed, 11% were seen once. This CDR3 has 12 residues. CDR1 is LNHNV and CDR2 is YYDKDF in the germline V gene (reference sequence). V was clipped by 3 bases and J by 3 bases, with 5 bases between them. This clonotype showed up many times. The antigen remains undetermined. The receptor's source is a boy aged 5-17 years with acute myeloid leukemia, due to receive a stem cell transplant. The specimen was PBMCs, collected before TCRalphabeta/CD19-depleted stem cell transplant. The rearrangement links TRBV15 to TRBJ1-1, with D possibly matching TRBD1 (5 bases). CDR3 sequence: CATSRGDTEAFF. CDR3 bases: TGTGCCACCAGCAGGGGGGACACTGAAGCTTTCTTT.